This T cell receptor (beta chain) was found in a study of metastatic and nonmetastatic thyroid tumors. Study in general: Where malignant and benign thyroid patients were concerned, repertoires were compared across blood and tumor or nodule tissue.

Findings of the study overall: It was reported that TCR beta diversity was significantly higher in malignant thyroid tumors than benign nodules, in blood and tumor.

With 4 bases removed from V and 5 bases from J, the gap between germline ends came to 14 bases. This CDR3 contains 15 residues. Germline lookup yields CDR1 MGHRA and CDR2 YSYEKL. Study processing details: A papillary thyroid cancer distant-metastasis classifier was built from CDR3 differences across clinicopathological groups. TCRdb used MiXCR to call clones anew from the PCR reads. The V and J calls come from TCRdb's annotation, not from the publication. This sample carries around 6,000 clones, 30% to 40% of them seen once, and the ten largest clones take approximately 40%. This clone is medium-sized within its sample. The antigen is undetermined. None of the patients had undergone any treatment ahead of thyroid surgery.

The sequence was collected from a male donor with papillary thyroid cancer or a benign thyroid nodule (not recorded which). Some clones in this sample may be carry-over from other donors' samples. This rearrangement joins TRBV4-1 to TRBJ2-2; TRBD2 is a possible D gene (6 bases). Specimen: adjacent normal tissue. CDR3 protein: CASSLPEGRTGELFF. The CDR3 coding sequence is TGCGCCAGCAGCCTACCTGAGGGGAGGACCGGGGAGCTGTTTTTT.